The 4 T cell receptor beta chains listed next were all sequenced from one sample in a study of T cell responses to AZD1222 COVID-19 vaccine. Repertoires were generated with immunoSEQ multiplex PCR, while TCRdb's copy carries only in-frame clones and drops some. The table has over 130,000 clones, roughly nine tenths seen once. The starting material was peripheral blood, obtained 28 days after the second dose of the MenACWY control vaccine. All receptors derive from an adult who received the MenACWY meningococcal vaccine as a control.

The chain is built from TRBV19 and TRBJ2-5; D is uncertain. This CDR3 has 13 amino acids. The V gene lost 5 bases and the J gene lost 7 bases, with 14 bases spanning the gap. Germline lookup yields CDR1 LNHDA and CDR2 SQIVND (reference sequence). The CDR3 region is CASSASKSRTQYF. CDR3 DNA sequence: TGTGCCAGTAGTGCCTCAAAGTCGAGGACCCAGTACTTC.

CDR3 nucleotides: TGTGCCAGCAGCAATATGGGACAGTTCTATAATTCACCCCTCCACTTT. Amino acids: CASSNMGQFYNSPLHF. The J gene is TRBJ1-6, the V gene TRBV21-1; the table's TRBD1 call for D was not verified on the DNA. TRBV21-1 is marked as a pseudogene. CDR3 length: 16 amino acids.

CDR3 nucleotides: TGCAGCGTTGACGCGGGAGTGATTTACAATGAGCAGTTCTTC. The encoded protein is CSVDAGVIYNEQFF. The chain employs TRBV29-1 and TRBJ2-1, with 7 nucleotides matching TRBD2. Germline trimming cut 3 bases from V and 4 bases from J; bases unmatched to any gene: 6. The CDR3 length is 14 residues. Germline CDR1 SQVTM, CDR2 ANQGSEA.

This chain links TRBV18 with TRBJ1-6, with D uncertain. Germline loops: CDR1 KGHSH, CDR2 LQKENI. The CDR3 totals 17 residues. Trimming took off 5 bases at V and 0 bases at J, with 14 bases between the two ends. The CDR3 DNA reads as TGTGCCAGCTCATTAGAATCGGGTAGCTCCTATAATTCACCCCTCCACTTT. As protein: CASSLESGSSYNSPLHF.